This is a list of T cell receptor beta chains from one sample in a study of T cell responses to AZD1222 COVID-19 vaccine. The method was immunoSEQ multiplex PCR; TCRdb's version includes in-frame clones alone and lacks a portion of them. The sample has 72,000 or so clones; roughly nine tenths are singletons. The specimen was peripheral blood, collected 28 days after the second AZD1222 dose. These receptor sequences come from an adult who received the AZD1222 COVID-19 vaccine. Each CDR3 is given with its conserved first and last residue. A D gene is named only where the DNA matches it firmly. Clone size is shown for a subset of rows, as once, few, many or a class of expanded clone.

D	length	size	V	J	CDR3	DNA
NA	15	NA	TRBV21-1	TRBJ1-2	CASSKWDREIGGYTF	TGTGCCAGCAGCAAATGGGACAGGGAAATAGGAGGCTACACCTTC
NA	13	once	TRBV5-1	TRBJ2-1	CASSWDTRDEQFF	TGCGCCAGCAGCTGGGACACGAGGGATGAGCAGTTCTTC
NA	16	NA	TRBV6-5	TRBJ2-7	CASSYSIQGFSYEQYF	TGTGCCAGCAGTTACTCGATACAAGGGTTCTCCTACGAGCAGTACTTC
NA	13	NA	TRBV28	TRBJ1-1	CASSGQLDTEAFF	TGTGCCAGCAGCGGACAGTTAGACACTGAAGCTTTCTTT
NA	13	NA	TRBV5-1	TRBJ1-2	CASSPVLFYGYTF	TGCGCCAGCAGCCCGGTCCTGTTCTATGGCTACACCTTC
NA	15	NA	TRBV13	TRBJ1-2	CASSTSRDANYGYTF	TGTGCCAGCAGCACCTCCCGGGACGCTAACTATGGCTACACCTTC
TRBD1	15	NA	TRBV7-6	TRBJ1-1	CASSSSGTAITEAFF	TGTGCCAGCAGCTCCTCCGGGACAGCCATCACTGAAGCTTTCTTT
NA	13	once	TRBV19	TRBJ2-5	CASSQAGRETQYF	TGTGCCAGTAGTCAAGCAGGAAGGGAGACCCAGTACTTC
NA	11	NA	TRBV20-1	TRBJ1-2	CSATPHYGYTF	TGCAGTGCGACACCCCACTATGGCTACACCTTC
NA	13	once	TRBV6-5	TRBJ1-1	CASSQHRDTEAFF	TGTGCCAGCAGTCAACACAGGGATACTGAAGCTTTCTTT
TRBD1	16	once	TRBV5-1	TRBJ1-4	CASSVDGTARREKLFF	TGCGCCAGCAGCGTGGACGGGACAGCCAGACGAGAAAAACTGTTTTTT
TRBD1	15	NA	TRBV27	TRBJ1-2	CASSSSTGGYYGYTF	TGTGCCAGCAGTTCCTCGACAGGGGGCTACTATGGCTACACCTTC
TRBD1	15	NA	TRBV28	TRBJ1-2	CASSPLYRGGYGYTF	TGTGCCAGCAGTCCGCTATACAGGGGGGGCTATGGCTACACCTTC
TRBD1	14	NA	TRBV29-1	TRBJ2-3	CSVGPGTASDTQYF	TGCAGCGTTGGGCCGGGGACAGCTTCAGATACGCAGTATTTT
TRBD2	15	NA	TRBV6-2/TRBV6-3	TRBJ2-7	CASSDHSGRAYEQYF	TGTGCCAGCAGTGACCATAGCGGGAGGGCATATGAGCAGTACTTC
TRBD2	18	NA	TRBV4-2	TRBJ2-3	CASSRPTAGDFGTDTQYF	TGTGCCAGCAGCCGCCCCACGGCGGGGGACTTCGGCACAGATACGCAGTATTTT
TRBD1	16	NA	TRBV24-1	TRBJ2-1	CATSDTAGQGLDEQFF	TGTGCCACCAGTGATACCGCGGGACAGGGTCTTGATGAGCAGTTCTTC
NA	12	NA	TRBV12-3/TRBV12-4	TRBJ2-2	CASSLTPGELFF	TGTGCCAGCAGTTTAACCCCCGGGGAGCTGTTTTTT
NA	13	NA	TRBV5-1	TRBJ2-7	CASGKQGSYEQYF	TGCGCCAGTGGGAAACAGGGCTCCTACGAGCAGTACTTC
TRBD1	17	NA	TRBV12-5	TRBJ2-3	CASGGGLRGQGPDTQYF	TGTGCTAGTGGAGGGGGGCTAAGGGGACAGGGTCCAGATACGCAGTATTTT
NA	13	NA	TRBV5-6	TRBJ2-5	CASSGTTAGTQYF	TGTGCCAGCAGCGGGACCACCGCGGGGACCCAGTACTTC
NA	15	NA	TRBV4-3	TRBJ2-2	CASSQLTANTGELFF	TGCGCCAGCAGCCAATTGACAGCTAACACCGGGGAGCTGTTTTTT
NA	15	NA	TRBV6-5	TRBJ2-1	CASSSPGQSYNEQFF	TGTGCCAGCAGTTCACCGGGCCAATCCTACAATGAGCAGTTCTTC
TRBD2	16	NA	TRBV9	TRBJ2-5	CASSVSGGASVRTQYF	TGTGCCAGCAGCGTAAGCGGGGGGGCATCGGTTAGGACCCAGTACTTC
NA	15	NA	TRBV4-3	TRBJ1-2	CASSQGRTLNYGYTF	TGCGCCAGCAGCCAAGGGCGGACCCTTAACTATGGCTACACCTTC
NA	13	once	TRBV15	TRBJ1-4	CATLQTGSEKLFF	TGTGCCACCCTCCAGACGGGGAGTGAAAAACTGTTTTTT
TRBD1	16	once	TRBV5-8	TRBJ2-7	CASSLAGDREQYEQYF	TGTGCCAGCAGCTTAGCCGGGGACAGGGAACAATACGAGCAGTACTTC
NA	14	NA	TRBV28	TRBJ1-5	CASLGGYSNQPQHF	TGTGCCTCCCTTGGGGGCTATAGCAATCAGCCCCAGCATTTT
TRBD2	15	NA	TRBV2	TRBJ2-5	CASSEALAGGETQYF	TGTGCCAGCAGTGAAGCCCTAGCGGGAGGAGAGACCCAGTACTTC
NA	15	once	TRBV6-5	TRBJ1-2	CASRPPLGHPRSYTF	TGTGCCAGCAGACCCCCCCTGGGACACCCCCGGAGCTACACCTTC